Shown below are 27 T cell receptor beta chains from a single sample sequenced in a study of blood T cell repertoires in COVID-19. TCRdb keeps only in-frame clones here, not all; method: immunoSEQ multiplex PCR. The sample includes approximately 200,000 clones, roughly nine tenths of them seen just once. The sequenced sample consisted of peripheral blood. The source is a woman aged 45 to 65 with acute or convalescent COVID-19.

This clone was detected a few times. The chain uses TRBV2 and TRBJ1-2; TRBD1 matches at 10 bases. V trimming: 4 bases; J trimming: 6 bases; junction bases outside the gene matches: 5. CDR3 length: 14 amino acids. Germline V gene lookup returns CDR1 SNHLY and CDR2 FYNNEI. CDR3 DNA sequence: TGTGCCAGCAGTGCTCGGGACAGGGGAGATGGCTACACCTTC. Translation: CASSARDRGDGYTF. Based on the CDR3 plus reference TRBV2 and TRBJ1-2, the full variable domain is EPEVTQTPSHQVTQMGQEVILRCVPISNHLYFYWYRQILGQKVEFLVSFYNNEISEKSEIFDDQFSVERPDGSNFTLKIRSTKLEDSAMYFCASSARDRGDGYTFGSGTRLTVV.

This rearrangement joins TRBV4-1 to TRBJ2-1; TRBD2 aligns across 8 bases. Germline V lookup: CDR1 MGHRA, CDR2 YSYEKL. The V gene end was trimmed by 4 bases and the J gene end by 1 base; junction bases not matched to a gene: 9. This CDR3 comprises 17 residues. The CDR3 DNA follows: TGCGCCAGCAGCCCCGGGACTAGAGGGAGGTCCTACAATGAGCAGTTCTTC. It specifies CASSPGTRGRSYNEQFF.

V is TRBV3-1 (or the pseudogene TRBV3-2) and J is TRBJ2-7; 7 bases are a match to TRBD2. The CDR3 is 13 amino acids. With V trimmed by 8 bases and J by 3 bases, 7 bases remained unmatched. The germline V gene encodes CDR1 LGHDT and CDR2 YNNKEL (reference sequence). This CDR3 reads CASWAGEGYEQYF. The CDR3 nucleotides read TGTGCCAGCTGGGCGGGGGAGGGCTACGAGCAGTACTTC.

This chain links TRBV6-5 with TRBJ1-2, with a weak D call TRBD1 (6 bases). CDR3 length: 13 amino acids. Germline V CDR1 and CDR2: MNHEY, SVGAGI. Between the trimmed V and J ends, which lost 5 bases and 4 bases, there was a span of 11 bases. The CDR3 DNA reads TGTGCCAGCAGTAGCCAGGGGAGCTATGGCTACACCTTC. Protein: CASSSQGSYGYTF.

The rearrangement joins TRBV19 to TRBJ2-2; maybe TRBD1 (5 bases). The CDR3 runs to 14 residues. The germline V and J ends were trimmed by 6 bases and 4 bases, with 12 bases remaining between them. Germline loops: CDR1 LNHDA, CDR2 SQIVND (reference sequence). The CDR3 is CASREGAGTGELFF. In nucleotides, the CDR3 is TGTGCCAGTAGAGAAGGGGCCGGCACCGGGGAGCTGTTTTTT.

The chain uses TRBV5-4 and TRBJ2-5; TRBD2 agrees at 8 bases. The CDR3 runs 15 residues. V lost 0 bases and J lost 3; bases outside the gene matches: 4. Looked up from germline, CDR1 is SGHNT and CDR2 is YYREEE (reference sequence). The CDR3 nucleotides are TGTGCCAGCAGCTTGGGCGGTAGCGGGGAAGAGACCCAGTACTTC. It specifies CASSLGGSGEETQYF.

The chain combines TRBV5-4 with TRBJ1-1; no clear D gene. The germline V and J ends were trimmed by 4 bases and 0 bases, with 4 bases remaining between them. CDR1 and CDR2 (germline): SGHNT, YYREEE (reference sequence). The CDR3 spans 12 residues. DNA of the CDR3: TGTGCCAGCAGCCTATTGAACACTGAAGCTTTCTTT. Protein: CASSLLNTEAFF.

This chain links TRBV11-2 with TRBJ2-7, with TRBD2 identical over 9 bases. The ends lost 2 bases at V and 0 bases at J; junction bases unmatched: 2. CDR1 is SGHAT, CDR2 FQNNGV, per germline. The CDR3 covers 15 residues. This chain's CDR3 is CASSLRTSDSYEQYF. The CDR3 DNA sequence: TGTGCCAGCAGCTTAAGGACTAGCGACTCCTACGAGCAGTACTTC.

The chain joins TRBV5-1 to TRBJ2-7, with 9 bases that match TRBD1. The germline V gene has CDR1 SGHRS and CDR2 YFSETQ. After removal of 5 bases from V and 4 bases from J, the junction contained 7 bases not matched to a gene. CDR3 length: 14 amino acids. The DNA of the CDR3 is TGCGCCAGCAGATTGTCCGGGACAGGGTACGAGCAGTACTTC. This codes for CASRLSGTGYEQYF. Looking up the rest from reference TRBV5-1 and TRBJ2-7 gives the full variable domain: KAGVTQTPRYLIKTRGQQVTLSCSPISGHRSVSWYQQTPGQGLQFLFEYFSETQRNKGNFPGRFSGRQFSNSRSEMNVSTLELGDSALYLCASRLSGTGYEQYFGPGTRLTVT.

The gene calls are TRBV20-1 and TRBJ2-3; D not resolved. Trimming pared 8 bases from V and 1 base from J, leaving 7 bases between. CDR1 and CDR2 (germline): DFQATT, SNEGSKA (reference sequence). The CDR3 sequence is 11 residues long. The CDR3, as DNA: TGCAGTCCTTTAGGCACAGATACGCAGTATTTT. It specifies CSPLGTDTQYF.

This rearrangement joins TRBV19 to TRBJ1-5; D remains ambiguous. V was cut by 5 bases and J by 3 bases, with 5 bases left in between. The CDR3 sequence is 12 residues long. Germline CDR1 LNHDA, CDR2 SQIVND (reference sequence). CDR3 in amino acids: CASSHPNQPQHF. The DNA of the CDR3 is TGTGCCAGTAGTCATCCCAATCAGCCCCAGCATTTT.

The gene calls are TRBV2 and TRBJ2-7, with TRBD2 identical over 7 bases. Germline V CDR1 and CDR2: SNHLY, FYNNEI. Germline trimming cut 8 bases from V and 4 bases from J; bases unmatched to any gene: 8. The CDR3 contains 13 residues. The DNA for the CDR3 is TGTGCCAGCGGGGGGAGGGCCAGGTACGAGCAGTACTTC. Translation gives CASGGRARYEQYF.

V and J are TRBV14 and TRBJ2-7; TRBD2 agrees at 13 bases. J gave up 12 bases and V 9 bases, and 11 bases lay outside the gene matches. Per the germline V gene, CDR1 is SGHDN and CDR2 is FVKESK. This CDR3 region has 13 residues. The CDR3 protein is CASRTSGSLIAYF. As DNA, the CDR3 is TGTGCCAGTCGGACTAGCGGGAGTTTGATCGCGTACTTC.

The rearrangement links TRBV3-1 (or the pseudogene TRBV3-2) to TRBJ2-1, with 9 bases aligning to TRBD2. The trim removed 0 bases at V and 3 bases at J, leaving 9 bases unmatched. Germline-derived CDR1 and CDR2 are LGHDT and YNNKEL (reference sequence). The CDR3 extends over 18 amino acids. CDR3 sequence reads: CASSQDRRVAGVYNEQFF. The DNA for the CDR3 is TGTGCCAGCAGCCAAGATAGGCGGGTAGCGGGGGTCTACAATGAGCAGTTCTTC.

The CDR3 spells CASSAPGVHEQYF. The CDR3 nucleotides are TGTGCCAGCAGCGCACCGGGGGTCCACGAGCAGTACTTC. This rearrangement joins TRBV7-2 to TRBJ2-7, with D perhaps matching TRBD2 (6 bases). V lost 5 bases, J lost 5 bases, and 13 bases lay in between. The germline V gene has CDR1 SGHTA and CDR2 FQGNSA. The CDR3 runs 13 residues.

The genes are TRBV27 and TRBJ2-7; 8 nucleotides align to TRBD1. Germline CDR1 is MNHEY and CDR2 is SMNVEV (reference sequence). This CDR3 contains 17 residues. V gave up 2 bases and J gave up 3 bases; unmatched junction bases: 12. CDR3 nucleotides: TGTGCCAGCAGTTTACCCCCTCCGGACAGGGCAGGCTACGAGCAGTACTTC. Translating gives CASSLPPPDRAGYEQYF.

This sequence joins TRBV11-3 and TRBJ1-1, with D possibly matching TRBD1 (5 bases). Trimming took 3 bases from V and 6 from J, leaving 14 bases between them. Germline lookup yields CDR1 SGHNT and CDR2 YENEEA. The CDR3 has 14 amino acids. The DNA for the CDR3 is TGTGCCAGCAGCTTGGGGCCCGTAGGGTCTGAAGCTTTCTTT. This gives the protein CASSLGPVGSEAFF.

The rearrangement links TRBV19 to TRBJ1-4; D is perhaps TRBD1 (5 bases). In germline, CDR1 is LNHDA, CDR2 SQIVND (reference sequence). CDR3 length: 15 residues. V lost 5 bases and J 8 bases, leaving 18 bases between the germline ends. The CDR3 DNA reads TGTGCCAGTAGTCGCCGCGGGGAACGGGGCGAAAAACTGTTTTTT. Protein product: CASSRRGERGEKLFF.

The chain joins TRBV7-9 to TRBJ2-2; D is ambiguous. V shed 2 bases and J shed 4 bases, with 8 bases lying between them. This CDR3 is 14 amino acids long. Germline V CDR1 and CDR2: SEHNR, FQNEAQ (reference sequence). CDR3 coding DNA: TGTGCCAGCAGCTTATTCCCAGGCACCGGGGAGCTGTTTTTT. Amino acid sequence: CASSLFPGTGELFF.

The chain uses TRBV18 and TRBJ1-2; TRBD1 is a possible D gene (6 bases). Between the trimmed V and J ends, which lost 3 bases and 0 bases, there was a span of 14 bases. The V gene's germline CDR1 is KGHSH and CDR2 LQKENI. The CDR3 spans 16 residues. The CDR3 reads CASSPPSRGANYGYTF. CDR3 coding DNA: TGTGCCAGCTCACCTCCGAGCAGGGGCGCTAACTATGGCTACACCTTC. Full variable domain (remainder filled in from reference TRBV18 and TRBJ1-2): NAGVMQNPRHLVRRRGQEARLRCSPMKGHSHVYWYRQLPEEGLKFMVYLQKENIIDESGMPKERFSAEFPKEGPSILRIQQVVRGDSAAYFCASSPPSRGANYGYTFGSGTRLTVV.

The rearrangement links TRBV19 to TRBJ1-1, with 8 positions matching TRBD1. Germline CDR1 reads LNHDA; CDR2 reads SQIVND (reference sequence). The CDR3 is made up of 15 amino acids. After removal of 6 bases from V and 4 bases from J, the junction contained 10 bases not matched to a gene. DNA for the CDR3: TGTGCCAGTAGGACAGGGGTATTTATGACCACTGAAGCTTTCTTT. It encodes CASRTGVFMTTEAFF.

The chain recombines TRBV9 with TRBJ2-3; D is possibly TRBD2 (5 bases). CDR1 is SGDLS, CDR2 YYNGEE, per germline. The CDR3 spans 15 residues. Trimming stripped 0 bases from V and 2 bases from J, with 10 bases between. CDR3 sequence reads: CASSVAGSFTDTQYF. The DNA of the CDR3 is TGTGCCAGCAGCGTAGCGGGGTCCTTCACAGATACGCAGTATTTT.

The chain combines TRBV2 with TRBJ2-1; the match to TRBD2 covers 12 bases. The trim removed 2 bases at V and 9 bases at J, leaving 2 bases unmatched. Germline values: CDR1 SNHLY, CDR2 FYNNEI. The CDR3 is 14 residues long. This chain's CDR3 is CASSELAGGTEQFF. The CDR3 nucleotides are TGTGCCAGCAGTGAACTAGCGGGGGGGACTGAGCAGTTCTTC.

This CDR3 reads CASSPGQGGNTIYF. Written as DNA, the CDR3 is TGTGCCAGCAGCCCCGGGCAGGGCGGAAACACCATATATTTT. The chain recombines TRBV3-1 (or the pseudogene TRBV3-2) with TRBJ1-3, with a weak D call TRBD1 (5 bases). CDR1 is LGHDT and CDR2 is YNNKEL in the germline V gene (reference sequence). Trimming stripped 4 bases from V and 4 bases from J, with 11 bases between. The CDR3 is 14 residues long.

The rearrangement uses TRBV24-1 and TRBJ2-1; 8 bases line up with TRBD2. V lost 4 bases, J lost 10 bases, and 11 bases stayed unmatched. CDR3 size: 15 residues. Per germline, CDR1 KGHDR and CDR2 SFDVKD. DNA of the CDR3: TGTGCCACCAGTGACCCCGGACTAGCCTTGGGAGAGCAGTTCTTC. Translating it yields CATSDPGLALGEQFF.

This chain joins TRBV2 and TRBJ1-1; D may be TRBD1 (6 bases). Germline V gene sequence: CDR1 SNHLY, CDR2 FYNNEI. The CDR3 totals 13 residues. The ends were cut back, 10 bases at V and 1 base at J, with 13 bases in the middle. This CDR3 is CATRTESNTEAFF. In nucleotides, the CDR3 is TGTGCCACAAGGACAGAGTCGAACACTGAAGCTTTCTTT. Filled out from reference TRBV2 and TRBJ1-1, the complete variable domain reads EPEVTQTPSHQVTQMGQEVILRCVPISNHLYFYWYRQILGQKVEFLVSFYNNEISEKSEIFDDQFSVERPDGSNFTLKIRSTKLEDSAMYFCATRTESNTEAFFGQGTRLTVV.

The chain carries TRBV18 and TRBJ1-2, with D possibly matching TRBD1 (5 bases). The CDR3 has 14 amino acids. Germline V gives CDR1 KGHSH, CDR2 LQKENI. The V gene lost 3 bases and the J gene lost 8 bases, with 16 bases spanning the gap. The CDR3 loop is CASSPGLTPGGYTF. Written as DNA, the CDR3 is TGTGCCAGCTCACCGGGACTCACACCGGGCGGCTACACCTTC.